The present TCR beta chain was sequenced within a study of blood T cell repertoires in COVID-19. On the study more broadly: The samples span acute and convalescent COVID-19 from the United States, Italy and Spain. Sample material is recorded as cDNA or gDNA derived from T cells, B-cell-depleted T cells, or PBMCs.

CDR1 LNHDA and CDR2 SQIVND come from the germline V gene (reference sequence). The CDR3 extends over 15 amino acids. With 7 bases clipped from V and 2 bases from J, the junction kept 5 bases outside the gene matches. How the authors handled the data: How many nucleated cells were present was estimated from reference gene primer amplification. Using immunoSEQ multiplex PCR, the repertoire was profiled, and TCRdb retains in-frame clones only, with some absent. For V, J and clone size, that table is used; D and trimming come from the DNA. In the table there are roughly 130,000 clones, 79% of which are singletons.

This clonotype originated in a man aged 55 to 70 with acute or convalescent COVID-19. The sequencing sample was made of peripheral blood. The gene calls are TRBV19 and TRBJ2-6; 7 nucleotides align to TRBD1. This CDR3 is CASTLDRAGANVLTF. For the CDR3, the DNA is TGTGCCAGTACCCTCGACAGGGCTGGGGCCAACGTCCTGACTTTC.